These T cell receptor beta chains were read from a single sample in a study of blood T cell repertoires in COVID-19. Measured with immunoSEQ multiplex PCR; TCRdb has only the in-frame clones, and not every one. The data hold a few hundred thousand clones, with approximately 90% observed a single time. What was sequenced was PBMCs or T cells enriched from blood (not recorded which). Receptors were obtained from a man under 40 who had recovered from COVID-19. Both conserved end residues are part of each CDR3. A D gene is named only where the DNA matches it firmly. Size values are once, few and many counts, or a class for expanded clones, and some rows have none.

once,TRBD1,TRBV24-1,TRBJ2-7,TGTGCCACCAGTGGGACAGGAGGTCTTGGCGAGCAGTACTTC,CATSGTGGLGEQYF
NA,NA,TRBV11-2,TRBJ2-7,TGTGCCAGCAGCCAAGACGTACAGGGCATCATCCACGAGCAGTACTTC,CASSQDVQGIIHEQYF
NA,NA,TRBV19,TRBJ2-3,TGTGCCAGTAGTATACCCCTTACAGATACGCAGTATTTT,CASSIPLTDTQYF
NA,TRBD1,TRBV5-6,TRBJ1-2,TGTGCCAGCAGCTTGGATTTCCTGGCAGGGGGCAACTATGGCTACACCTTC,CASSLDFLAGGNYGYTF
NA,TRBD1,TRBV30,TRBJ1-6,TGTGCCTGGCTAGGGGCGACAGGGGGACGTGGCTCCTATAATTCACCCCTCCACTTT,CAWLGATGGRGSYNSPLHF
NA,NA,TRBV15,TRBJ2-5,TGTGCCACCAGCAGTCCCCTAGACGAGACCCAGTACTTC,CATSSPLDETQYF
NA,TRBD1,TRBV6-5,TRBJ1-2,TGTGCCAGCAGGACAGGGTGGGGTAACTATGGCTACACCTTC,CASRTGWGNYGYTF
NA,TRBD1,TRBV19,TRBJ1-1,TGTGCCAGTAGTATTATCGGGACAGGGGGGATAAACACTGAAGCTTTCTTT,CASSIIGTGGINTEAFF
many,NA,TRBV4-3,TRBJ1-6,TGCGCCAGCAGCCAAGATCCGGCGGGTAATTCACCCCTCCACTTT,CASSQDPAGNSPLHF
few,TRBD1,TRBV29-1,TRBJ2-6,TGCAGCGCCGCGGACAGGGTAGGCTCTGGGGCCAACGTCCTGACTTTC,CSAADRVGSGANVLTF
NA,NA,TRBV4-3,TRBJ1-1,TGCGCCAGCAGCCAAGGCCGGGGGTCCACTGAAGCTTTCTTT,CASSQGRGSTEAFF
NA,NA,TRBV6-6,TRBJ2-1,TGTGCCAGCAGTCTGCGGGGGCCGTACAATGAGCAGTTCTTC,CASSLRGPYNEQFF
NA,NA,TRBV19,TRBJ2-5,TGTGCCAGTAGTATAGTGGCAGGGGATGGGGAGACCCAGTACTTC,CASSIVAGDGETQYF
NA,TRBD1,TRBV27,TRBJ2-1,TGTGCCAGCAGTTCTGGGACAGGGGGTTATGAGCAGTTCTTC,CASSSGTGGYEQFF
NA,NA,TRBV2,TRBJ2-5,TGTGCCAGCAGTACAGGGAGAGAGACCCAGTACTTC,CASSTGRETQYF
NA,NA,TRBV13,TRBJ2-1,TGTGCCAGCAGCGGAAGGACAACACCAGACAATGAGCAGTTCTTC,CASSGRTTPDNEQFF
NA,NA,TRBV28,TRBJ2-7,TGTGCCAGCAGTTTTGTAGCTGAGCGGGCCTACGAGCAGTACTTC,CASSFVAERAYEQYF
NA,TRBD2,TRBV6-2/TRBV6-3,TRBJ2-7,TGTGCCAGCAGTTACGATATTGTTGTGACTAGCGGGAGTTCCTACGAGCAGTACTTC,CASSYDIVVTSGSSYEQYF
NA,TRBD1,TRBV6-5,TRBJ1-1,TGTGCCAGCAGTTACTTACAGGGGTTGGACACTGAAGCTTTCTTT,CASSYLQGLDTEAFF
NA,TRBD2,TRBV10-3,TRBJ2-3,TGTGCCATCAGTGAAAGACTAGCGGTATCAGATACGCAGTATTTT,CAISERLAVSDTQYF
once,TRBD1,TRBV25-1,TRBJ1-1,TGTGCCAGCACCGGGACAGTGAACACTGAAGCTTTCTTT,CASTGTVNTEAFF